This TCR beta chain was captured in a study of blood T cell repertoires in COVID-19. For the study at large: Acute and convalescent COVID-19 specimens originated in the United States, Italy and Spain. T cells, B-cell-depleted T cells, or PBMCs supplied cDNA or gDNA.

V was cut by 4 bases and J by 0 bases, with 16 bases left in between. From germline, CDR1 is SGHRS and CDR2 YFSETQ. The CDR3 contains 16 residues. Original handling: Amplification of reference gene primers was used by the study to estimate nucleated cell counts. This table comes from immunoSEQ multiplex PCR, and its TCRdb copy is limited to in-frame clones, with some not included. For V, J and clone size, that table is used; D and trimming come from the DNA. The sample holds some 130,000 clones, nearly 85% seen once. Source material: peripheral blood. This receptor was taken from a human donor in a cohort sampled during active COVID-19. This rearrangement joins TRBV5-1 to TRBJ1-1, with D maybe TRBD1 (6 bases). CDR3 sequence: CASSHPDRIMNTEAFF. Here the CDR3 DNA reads TGCGCCAGCAGCCACCCCGACAGGATCATGAACACTGAAGCTTTCTTT.